The 28 T cell receptor beta chains listed next were all sequenced from one sample in a study of blood T cell repertoires in COVID-19. Using immunoSEQ multiplex PCR, the repertoire was profiled, and TCRdb retains in-frame clones only, with some absent. The table has approximately 71,000 clones, 82% seen once. The sequenced sample consisted of peripheral blood. The origin of the receptors is an elderly woman with acute or convalescent COVID-19.

The chain links TRBV11-2 to TRBJ1-2, with D unresolved. This CDR3 contains 11 residues. The germline V gene encodes CDR1 SGHAT and CDR2 FQNNGV. Trimming left V 3 bases short and J 8 bases short, with 7 bases between. This CDR3 is CASSFGVGYTF. Written as DNA, the CDR3 is TGTGCCAGCAGCTTCGGGGTCGGCTACACCTTC.

This chain joins TRBV29-1 and TRBJ2-5; TRBD2 matches 12 bases. V dropped 3 bases and J dropped 5; count of bases not matched to a gene: 1. Germline V lookup: CDR1 SQVTM, CDR2 ANQGSEA. The CDR3 covers 13 residues. CDR3 region: CSVDLAGGETQYF. Here the CDR3 DNA reads TGCAGCGTTGACCTAGCGGGAGGGGAGACCCAGTACTTC.

The V gene is TRBV11-1, the J gene TRBJ1-1; no firm D call. Trimming removed 2 bases from V and 7 bases from J, with 11 bases in between. Germline V gene lookup returns CDR1 SGHAT and CDR2 FQDESV (reference sequence). The CDR3 consists of 13 residues. Here the CDR3 DNA reads TGTGCCAGCAGCTTAAGATCGTACGGTGAAGCTTTCTTT. Encoded protein: CASSLRSYGEAFF.

The rearrangement links TRBV7-7 to TRBJ2-2; 8 nucleotides align to TRBD2. Germline V gives CDR1 SSHAT, CDR2 FNYEAQ (reference sequence). This CDR3 comprises 16 residues. V lost 1 base, J lost 5 bases, and 6 bases stayed unmatched. The CDR3 region has the DNA TGTGCCAGCAGCTTAGACGGACTAGCAGGAACCGGGGAGCTGTTTTTT. It translates to CASSLDGLAGTGELFF. Combining the CDR3 with reference TRBV7-7 and TRBJ2-2 gives the whole variable domain GAGVSQSPRYKVTKRGQDVTLRCDPISSHATLYWYQQALGQGPEFLTYFNYEAQPDKSGLPSDRFSAERPEGSISTLTIQRTEQRDSAMYRCASSLDGLAGTGELFFGEGSRLTVL.

This chain joins TRBV5-1 and TRBJ2-1, with 13 bases fitting TRBD2. After removal of 3 bases from V and 6 bases from J, the junction contained 6 bases not matched to a gene. The CDR3 is 16 residues long. In germline, CDR1 is SGHRS, CDR2 YFSETQ. CDR3 nucleotide sequence: TGCGCCAGCAGCTCTGGACTAGCGGGAGCCCCCAATGAGCAGTTCTTC. As protein: CASSSGLAGAPNEQFF.

This chain connects TRBV19 to TRBJ1-5, with 7 bases matching TRBD1. The V segment lost 4 bases and the J segment 4 bases; nucleotides outside the gene matches: 10. The CDR3 has 16 amino acids. Germline values: CDR1 LNHDA, CDR2 SQIVND (reference sequence). This chain's CDR3 is CASSTEDRVLNQPQHF. As DNA, the CDR3 is TGTGCCAGTAGTACAGAAGACAGGGTTCTGAATCAGCCCCAGCATTTT.

This clone was picked up many times. The J gene is TRBJ1-2, the V gene TRBV14; D might be TRBD1 (6 bases). V shed 0 bases and J shed 4 bases, with 9 bases lying between them. Germline V CDR1 and CDR2: SGHDN, FVKESK. This CDR3 contains 14 residues. CDR3 sequence reads: CASSQEQGGYGYTF. The CDR3 DNA reads as TGTGCCAGCAGCCAAGAACAAGGGGGCTATGGCTACACCTTC.

V usage is TRBV7-8 and J usage is TRBJ2-2; 10 bases agree with TRBD2. CDR1 SGHVS and CDR2 FQNEAQ come from the germline V gene. V trimming: 5 bases; J trimming: 5 bases; junction bases outside the gene matches: 8. This CDR3 is 16 amino acids long. CDR3 coding DNA: TGTGCCAGCAGCCCTCTTGGGACTAGCGCGACCGGGGAGCTGTTTTTT. This encodes CASSPLGTSATGELFF. Using reference TRBV7-8 and TRBJ2-2 for the parts outside the CDR3, the full variable domain is GAGVSQSPRYKVAKRGQDVALRCDPISGHVSLFWYQQALGQGPEFLTYFQNEAQLDKSGLPSDRFFAERPEGSVSTLKIQRTQQEDSAVYLCASSPLGTSATGELFFGEGSRLTVL.

V and J are TRBV4-1 and TRBJ1-2; D is uncertain. Between the trimmed V and J ends, which lost 2 bases and 2 bases, there was a span of 15 bases. The germline gives CDR1 MGHRA, CDR2 YSYEKL. The CDR3 runs 16 residues. The CDR3 protein is CASSQSSGMGNYGYTF. Written as DNA, the CDR3 is TGCGCCAGCAGCCAAAGCTCGGGGATGGGGAACTATGGCTACACCTTC.

The V gene is TRBV12-5, the J gene TRBJ2-7; TRBD2 matches 12 bases. The trim removed 2 bases at V and 4 bases at J, leaving 3 bases unmatched. CDR1 LGHNT and CDR2 FRNRAP come from the germline V gene. The CDR3 consists of 15 residues. This CDR3 reads CASGLLAGGPYEQYF. Here the CDR3 DNA reads TGTGCTAGTGGTTTGCTAGCGGGAGGGCCATACGAGCAGTACTTC.

V usage is TRBV9 and J usage is TRBJ1-6; D is perhaps TRBD1 (5 bases). The CDR3 covers 15 residues. Germline assignment: CDR1 SGDLS and CDR2 YYNGEE. Trimming took off 4 bases at V and 7 bases at J, with 15 bases between the two ends. CDR3: CASSPLDKGNSPLHF. Written as DNA, the CDR3 is TGTGCCAGCAGCCCTCTGGACAAGGGGAATTCACCCCTCCACTTT.

Turning to this clone: At the DNA level, this CDR3 is encoded by other sequences in the same sample as well. V usage is TRBV5-1 and J usage is TRBJ2-3, with a possible D match to TRBD2 (6 bases). The CDR3 has 15 amino acids. Germline CDR1 and CDR2: SGHRS and YFSETQ. Trimming took 4 bases from V and 4 from J, leaving 16 bases between them. CDR3 amino acids: CASSLSGSGADTQYF. CDR3 in DNA: TGCGCCAGCAGCCTCTCCGGCTCGGGGGCAGATACGCAGTATTTT.

The chain is built from TRBV19 and TRBJ1-2, with a tentative D call TRBD1 (5 bases). This CDR3 has 14 residues. CDR1 is LNHDA and CDR2 is SQIVND in the germline V gene (reference sequence). V was clipped by 6 bases and J by 7 bases, with 18 bases between them. CDR3: CASSIPPGGGGYTF. The CDR3 region has the DNA TGTGCCAGTAGCATTCCCCCCGGGGGGGGTGGCTACACCTTC.

V is TRBV19 and J is TRBJ1-2; D is perhaps TRBD1 (6 bases). Germline V lookup: CDR1 LNHDA, CDR2 SQIVND (reference sequence). This CDR3 is 13 amino acids long. V gave up 6 bases and J gave up 7 bases, with 15 bases separating them. CDR3 nucleotide sequence: TGTGCCAGTAGGAGCAGGGGATTTGGTGGCTACACCTTC. The encoded protein is CASRSRGFGGYTF. Variable domain in full (rest from reference TRBV19 and TRBJ1-2): DGGITQSPKYLFRKEGQNVTLSCEQNLNHDAMYWYRQDPGQGLRLIYYSQIVNDFQKGDIAEGYSVSREKKESFPLTVTSAQKNPTAFYLCASRSRGFGGYTFGSGTRLTVV.

This sequence joins TRBV20-1 and TRBJ2-7; D is perhaps TRBD1 (6 bases). This CDR3 region has 14 residues. Germline V gives CDR1 DFQATT, CDR2 SNEGSKA (reference sequence). V dropped 6 bases and J dropped 0 bases, with 15 bases sitting between them. Written as DNA, the CDR3 is TGCAGTGCAAGTGACAGGTTCAGCTCCTACGAGCAGTACTTC. It translates to CSASDRFSSYEQYF.

Here the CDR3 DNA reads TGTGCCAGCAGTTATGGGTGGGGGGACGAGCAGTACTTC. Its translation is CASSYGWGDEQYF. The V gene is TRBV6-5, the J gene TRBJ2-7; possibly TRBD2 for D (6 bases). CDR1 and CDR2 (germline): MNHEY, SVGAGI. Trimming left V 3 bases short and J 5 bases short, with 11 bases between. The CDR3 sequence is 13 residues long.

The table lists this clone with a few counts. The chain carries TRBV2 and TRBJ2-7; a weak D match, TRBD1 (5 bases). This CDR3 is 12 amino acids long. V was trimmed by 4 bases and J by 7 bases, leaving 11 bases between them. Germline V gene sequence: CDR1 SNHLY, CDR2 FYNNEI. The CDR3 sequence is CASSGQTVEQYF. For the CDR3, the DNA is TGTGCCAGCAGTGGACAGACCGTGGAGCAGTACTTC.

The chain joins TRBV7-9 to TRBJ2-5; 11 bases map to TRBD1. Looked up from germline, CDR1 is SEHNR and CDR2 is FQNEAQ (reference sequence). The junction had 14 bases not matched to a gene; V was cut back by 2 bases and J by 9 bases. This CDR3 is built from 17 residues. The CDR3 bases are TGTGCCAGCAGCTTACCCTTACTCCGGGACAGGGGGATGTCCCAGTACTTC. Protein sequence: CASSLPLLRDRGMSQYF.

This chain joins TRBV14 and TRBJ2-7; D ambiguous. The CDR3 totals 15 residues. Germline V gives CDR1 SGHDN, CDR2 FVKESK. V was pared by 1 base and J by 3 bases, with 13 bases between. CDR3 residues: CASSQGPLLYYEQYF. The CDR3 nucleotides are TGTGCCAGCAGCCAAGGTCCCCTTCTCTACTACGAGCAGTACTTC.

This chain joins TRBV6-5 and TRBJ1-3; D gene ambiguous. Germline V gives CDR1 MNHEY, CDR2 SVGAGI. Between the trimmed V and J ends, which lost 8 bases and 2 bases, there was a span of 13 bases. The length of the CDR3 is 14 residues. The chain's CDR3 is CASLEARPGNTIYF. For the CDR3, the DNA is TGTGCCAGCTTGGAGGCGCGCCCTGGAAACACCATATATTTT.

The chain couples TRBV24-1 to TRBJ2-1, with 9 nucleotides matching TRBD1. The germline V gene encodes CDR1 KGHDR and CDR2 SFDVKD. J was trimmed by 5 bases and V by 2 bases; bases with no gene match: 6. This CDR3 is built from 16 residues. For the CDR3, the DNA is TGTGCCACCAGTGATTGGGGACAGGGCCCGGACAATGAGCAGTTCTTC. Translation: CATSDWGQGPDNEQFF.

This clone came up once. The chain is built from TRBV5-1 and TRBJ2-5, with 7 bases aligning to TRBD1. V lost 3 bases to trimming and J lost 7 bases; unmatched junction nucleotides: 21. From germline, CDR1 is SGHRS and CDR2 YFSETQ. There are 18 residues in the CDR3. CDR3 amino acids: CASSWDGRGIALGGTQYF. The CDR3 DNA sequence: TGCGCCAGCAGCTGGGACGGCAGGGGGATTGCACTCGGTGGGACCCAGTACTTC. Drawing the rest from reference TRBV5-1 and TRBJ2-5, the complete variable domain is KAGVTQTPRYLIKTRGQQVTLSCSPISGHRSVSWYQQTPGQGLQFLFEYFSETQRNKGNFPGRFSGRQFSNSRSEMNVSTLELGDSALYLCASSWDGRGIALGGTQYFGPGTRLLVL.

This clone was recorded once. The chain joins TRBV5-4 to TRBJ1-1; the D gene is possibly TRBD1 (5 bases). From germline, CDR1 is SGHNT and CDR2 YYREEE (reference sequence). CDR3 length equals 15 residues. The V gene lost 0 bases and the J gene lost 3 bases, with 12 bases spanning the gap. The CDR3, as DNA: TGTGCCAGCAGCTTGGCCGGTCTCAGGGACACTGAAGCTTTCTTT. It codes for CASSLAGLRDTEAFF.

This clone was found once. CDR3 region: CASTTGWRNTGELFF. In DNA form, the CDR3 reads TGTGCCAGCACAACAGGGTGGAGGAACACCGGGGAGCTGTTTTTT. The chain uses TRBV11-1 and TRBJ2-2, with D possibly TRBD1 on 6 matching bases. V was cut by 7 bases and J by 1 base, with 13 bases left in between. In germline, CDR1 is SGHAT, CDR2 FQDESV (reference sequence). This CDR3 contains 15 residues.

The CDR3, as DNA: TGCGCCAGCAGCCAAGAGGTACGGAGATCCCCCCACGCCAAAAACATTCAGTACTTC. This sequence encodes CASSQEVRRSPHAKNIQYF. The chain combines TRBV4-1 with TRBJ2-4; no definite D call. V was clipped by 0 bases and J by 1 base, with 19 bases between them. Germline lookup yields CDR1 MGHRA and CDR2 YSYEKL. The CDR3 is made up of 19 amino acids.

V is TRBV2 and J is TRBJ2-3; D perhaps matches TRBD1 (5 bases). V was pared by 7 bases and J by 0 bases, with 11 bases between. Germline V gene data show CDR1 as SNHLY and CDR2 as FYNNEI. The CDR3 contains 14 residues. The CDR3 loop reads CASMYDSSTDTQYF. The CDR3 DNA sequence: TGTGCCAGCATGTACGACAGTAGCACAGATACGCAGTATTTT.

The rearrangement links TRBV5-1 to TRBJ2-2; D call uncertain. Trimming stripped 2 bases from V and 6 bases from J, with 11 bases between. Germline V gives CDR1 SGHRS, CDR2 YFSETQ. CDR3 length: 14 amino acids. CDR3 nucleotides: TGCGCCAGCAGCTTAGTTCAGGCCCCCGGGGAGCTGTTTTTT. This encodes CASSLVQAPGELFF.

The gene calls are TRBV6-2 or TRBV6-3 and TRBJ1-1; D remains unclear. Germline CDR1 MNHEY, CDR2 SVGEGT. This CDR3 has 14 amino acids. V lost 2 bases to trimming and J lost 2 bases, with 9 bases between them. CDR3 DNA sequence: TGTGCCAGCAGTTACCCGGGAAGTAACACTGAAGCTTTCTTT. It translates to CASSYPGSNTEAFF.